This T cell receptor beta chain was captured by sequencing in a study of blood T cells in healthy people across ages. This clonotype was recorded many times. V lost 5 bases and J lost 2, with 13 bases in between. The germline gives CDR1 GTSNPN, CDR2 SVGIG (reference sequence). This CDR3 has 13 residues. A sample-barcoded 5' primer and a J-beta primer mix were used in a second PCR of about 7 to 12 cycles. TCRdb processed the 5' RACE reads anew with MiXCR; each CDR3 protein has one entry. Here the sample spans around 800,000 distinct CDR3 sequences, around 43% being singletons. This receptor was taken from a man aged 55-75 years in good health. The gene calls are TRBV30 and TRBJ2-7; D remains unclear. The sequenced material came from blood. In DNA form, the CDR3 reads TGTGCCTGGGGACGGCGGCGGACCTACGAGCAGTACTTC. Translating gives CAWGRRRTYEQYF. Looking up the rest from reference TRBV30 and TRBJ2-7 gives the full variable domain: SQTIHQWPATLVQPVGSPLSLECTVEGTSNPNLYWYRQAAGRGLQLLFYSVGIGQISSEVPQNLSASRPQDRQFILSSKKLLLSDSGFYLCAWGRRRTYEQYFGPGTRLTVT.